This T cell receptor beta chain was found in a study of T cell repertoires in cytomegalovirus infection. The study's findings and limits: The response measured ex vivo was dominated by TCR beta clonotypes (HLA-C-restricted and CMV-specific).

In this sample, this clonotype turned up many times. What it recognizes is unknown. TCRdb re-derived calls from the reads in MiXCR, one entry per CDR3 protein. Counted here are approximately 500,000 distinct CDR3 sequences, about 15% occurring once; the ten biggest clones make up under 30%. Between the trimmed V and J ends, which lost 0 bases and 2 bases, there was a span of 9 bases. From germline, CDR1 is MNHNY and CDR2 SVGAGI (reference sequence). CDR3 length: 15 residues. The source material was CD8+ T cells from PBMCs. The clonotype was recovered from a human donor in good health (CMV status not recorded). Some clones in this sample may be carry-over from other donors' samples. The V call is TRBV6-6, the J call TRBJ2-3; D is unresolved. The DNA of the CDR3 is TGTGCCAGCAGTTACTCGAGGCAGAACACAGATACGCAGTATTTT. Its protein is CASSYSRQNTDTQYF.